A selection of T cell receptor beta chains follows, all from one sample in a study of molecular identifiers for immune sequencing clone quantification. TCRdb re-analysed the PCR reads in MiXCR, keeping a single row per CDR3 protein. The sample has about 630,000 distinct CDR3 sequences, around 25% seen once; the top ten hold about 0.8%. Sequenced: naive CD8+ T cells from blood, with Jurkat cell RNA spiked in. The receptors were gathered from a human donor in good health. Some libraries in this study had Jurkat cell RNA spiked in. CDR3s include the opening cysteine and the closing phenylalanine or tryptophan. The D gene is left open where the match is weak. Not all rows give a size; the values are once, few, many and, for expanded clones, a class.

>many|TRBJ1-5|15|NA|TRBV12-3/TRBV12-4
TGTGCCAGCAGCCCGACACTTTATAGCAATCAGCCCCAGCATTTT
CASSPTLYSNQPQHF
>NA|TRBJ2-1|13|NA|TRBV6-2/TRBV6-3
TGTGCCAGCAGTAAACAGGGAGTCAATGAGCAGTTCTTC
CASSKQGVNEQFF
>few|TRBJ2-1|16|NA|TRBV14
TGTGCCAGCAGCCCCCTCGTGGGGGGAGCCTACAATGAGCAGTTCTTC
CASSPLVGGAYNEQFF
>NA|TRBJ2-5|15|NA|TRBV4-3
TGCGCCAGCAGCCAAGGCCCAGGGAGATTAGAGACCCAGTACTTC
CASSQGPGRLETQYF
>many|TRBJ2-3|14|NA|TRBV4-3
TGCGCCAGCAGCCATCTGGGCTACACAGATACGCAGTATTTT
CASSHLGYTDTQYF
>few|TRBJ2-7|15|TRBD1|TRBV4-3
TGCGCCAGCAGCCAAGACCGGGACAGATCCTACGAGCAGTACTTC
CASSQDRDRSYEQYF
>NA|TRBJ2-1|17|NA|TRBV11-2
TGTGCCAGCAGCTTAGATCGGCCCGGGGGCTCCTACAATGAGCAGTTCTTC
CASSLDRPGGSYNEQFF
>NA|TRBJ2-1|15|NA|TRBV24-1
TGTGCCACCAGTGAAGACCATACTTCCTACAATGAGCAGTTCTTC
CATSEDHTSYNEQFF
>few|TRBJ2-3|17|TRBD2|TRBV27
TGTGCCAGCAGTTTCCACTTGGGACTAGCGGGGGCAGATACGCAGTATTTT
CASSFHLGLAGADTQYF
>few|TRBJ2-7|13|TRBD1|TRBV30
TGTGCCTGGAGTTACGACAGGGAGTACGAGCAGTACTTC
CAWSYDREYEQYF
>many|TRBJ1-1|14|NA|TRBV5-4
TGTGCCAGCAGCTTGGGGCTAGAATACACTGAAGCTTTCTTT
CASSLGLEYTEAFF
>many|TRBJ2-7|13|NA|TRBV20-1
TGCAGTGCTAGGCTGCCTAGCGTCTACGAGCAGTACTTC
CSARLPSVYEQYF
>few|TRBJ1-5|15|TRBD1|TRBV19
TGTGCCAGTAGTGTCACCGGGACAGTCAATCAGCCCCAGCATTTT
CASSVTGTVNQPQHF
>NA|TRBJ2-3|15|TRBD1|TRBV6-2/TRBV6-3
TGTGCCAGCAGTTGGGACAGGGTGAGGGCAGATACGCAGTATTTT
CASSWDRVRADTQYF
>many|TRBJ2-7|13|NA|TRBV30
TGTGCCTGGGCAAGCTCCGGTGGCTACGAGCAGTACTTC
CAWASSGGYEQYF
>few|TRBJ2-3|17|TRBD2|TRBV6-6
TGTGCCAGCAGTGGACCGTCCGAGCGGGAGGGCACAGATACGCAGTATTTT
CASSGPSEREGTDTQYF
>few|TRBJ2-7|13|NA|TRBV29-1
TGCAGCGTTGTTCTCCAGGAAACCTGCGAGCAGTACTTC
CSVVLQETCEQYF
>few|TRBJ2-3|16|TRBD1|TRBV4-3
TGCGCCAGCAGCCAAGACCGGGACAGGGGCCTCGGGACGCAGTATTTT
CASSQDRDRGLGTQYF
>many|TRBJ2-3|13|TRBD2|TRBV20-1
TGCAGTGCTAGATCCGGACTAGCTGATACGCAGTATTTT
CSARSGLADTQYF
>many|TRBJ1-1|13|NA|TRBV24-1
TGTGCCACCACCTCCGGGTCAGCAACTGAAGCTTTCTTT
CATTSGSATEAFF
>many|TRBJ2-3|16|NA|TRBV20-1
TGCAGTGCTAGAGATCCTGCGGCCGCGAGCACAGATACGCAGTATTTT
CSARDPAAASTDTQYF
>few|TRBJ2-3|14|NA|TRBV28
TGTGCCAGCAGTTTATCCGGGACTGAAGATACGCAGTATTTT
CASSLSGTEDTQYF
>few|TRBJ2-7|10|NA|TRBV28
TGTGCCAGCGGAGGGGGGGAGCAGTACTTC
CASGGGEQYF
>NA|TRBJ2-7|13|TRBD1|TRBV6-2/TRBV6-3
TGTGCCAGCAGAGACAGGGGGCTCTACGAGCAGTACTTC
CASRDRGLYEQYF
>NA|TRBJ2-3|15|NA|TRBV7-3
TGTGCCAGCCGCTCCGGGGCGGGTCTGGGGGATACGCAGTATTTT
CASRSGAGLGDTQYF
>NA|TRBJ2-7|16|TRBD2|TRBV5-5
TGTGCCAGCAGCGGGTCTGCGGGAGGGCCGGCCTACGAGCAGTACTTC
CASSGSAGGPAYEQYF